This entry concerns a single T cell receptor beta chain. Cohorts were assigned according to the clinical history that participants reported. This entry is derived from a study of blood T cell repertoires in COVID-19. Study-level background: Acute and convalescent COVID-19 specimens originated in the United States, Italy and Spain.

Repertoires were generated with immunoSEQ multiplex PCR, while TCRdb's copy carries only in-frame clones and drops some. The sample shows a few hundred thousand clones, about 84% of them seen only once. The V end lost 5 bases, the J end lost 6 bases, and 11 bases lay between the germline ends. From germline, CDR1 is SGHAT and CDR2 FQNNGV. The CDR3 loop spans 13 amino acids. The rearrangement joins TRBV11-2 to TRBJ1-5, with D possibly being TRBD1 (5 bases). The TCR was taken from a woman between 40 and 50 years old with acute COVID-19. Sequenced sample: PBMCs or T cells enriched from blood (not recorded which). In nucleotides, the CDR3 is TGTGCCAGCAGCCGAGACAGAGGTCAGCCCCAGCATTTT. Translating it yields CASSRDRGQPQHF.